The 25 T cell receptor beta chains presented below share a single source sample, sequenced in a study of a mutant IDH1 vaccine in newly diagnosed glioma. These receptors lack a known antigen. Time point of the sample: week 11, during vaccination. It was 300 ug of mutant IDH1 20-mer peptide that made up each vaccine dose, given with topical imiquimod. Profiling relied on immunoSEQ multiplex PCR, and the TCRdb table lists in-frame clones only, not all of them. The table has approximately 40,000 clones, roughly 84% seen once. Here the sequenced sample was PBMCs, taken from a glioma patient whose treatment included an IDH1 peptide vaccine. The receptors stem from a man aged 35-49 years with glioma.

This chain uses TRBV5-6 with TRBJ2-1, with a weak D call TRBD2 (5 bases). CDR1 and CDR2 (germline): SGHDT, YYEEEE. Trimming stripped 4 bases from V and 2 bases from J, with 13 bases between. CDR3 length equals 15 residues. CDR3 in DNA: TGTGCCAGCAGCCCTTTTGGTAGCGCCTACAATGAGCAGTTCTTC. This sequence encodes CASSPFGSAYNEQFF.

This clone was counted a single time. The rearrangement uses TRBV4-2 and TRBJ2-3; D remains ambiguous. Per germline, CDR1 LGHNA and CDR2 YNFKEQ. Deletions cut 4 bases from V and 5 bases from J, with 13 bases between. The CDR3 has 14 amino acids. The CDR3 coding sequence is TGTGCCAGCAGCCTTGCGGACCTTCAAGATACGCAGTATTTT. Its protein product is CASSLADLQDTQYF.

The chain combines TRBV4-2 with TRBJ1-4, with a weak D call TRBD1 (5 bases). Looked up from germline, CDR1 is LGHNA and CDR2 is YNFKEQ. V gave up 1 base and J gave up 15 bases, with 9 bases separating them. The CDR3 is 11 amino acids. CDR3: CASSQAGAVFF. The CDR3 DNA reads TGTGCCAGCAGCCAAGCCGGGGCCGTGTTTTTT.

This chain joins TRBV11-3 and TRBJ1-5, with D possibly TRBD1 on 5 matching bases. The germline gives CDR1 SGHNT, CDR2 YENEEA. CDR3 length equals 17 residues. Trimming stripped 5 bases from V and 4 bases from J, with 21 bases between. CDR3 amino acids: CASSRDGGAGLNQPQHF. The CDR3 nucleotides are TGTGCCAGCAGCCGCGATGGCGGGGCAGGCTTGAATCAGCCCCAGCATTTT.

The chain has TRBV7-9 and TRBJ1-5; D might be TRBD1 (5 bases). Germline values: CDR1 SEHNR, CDR2 FQNEAQ (reference sequence). The CDR3 has 16 amino acids. Between the trimmed V and J ends, which lost 1 base and 6 bases, there was a span of 16 bases. In nucleotides, the CDR3 is TGTGCCAGCAGCTTAGGTTTCGGGGGTTCGGGTCAGCCCCAGCATTTT. Translating it yields CASSLGFGGSGQPQHF.

The V call is TRBV21-1, the J call TRBJ1-2. TRBV21-1 is shown as a pseudogene. This CDR3 is built from 15 residues. CDR3 in amino acids: CASSRAGRHFCGYTF. The CDR3 region has the DNA TGTGCCAGCAGCAGAGCAGGGAGGCACTTTTGTGGCTACACCTTC.

This rearrangement joins TRBV19 to TRBJ1-2; D may be TRBD1 (6 bases). Germline V gene sequence: CDR1 LNHDA, CDR2 SQIVND (reference sequence). The V end was cut by 7 bases, the J end by 5 bases, with 11 bases between. The CDR3 extends over 12 amino acids. The CDR3 sequence: CASTQGGYGYTF. CDR3 DNA sequence: TGTGCCAGTACACAGGGAGGGTATGGCTACACCTTC.

V usage is TRBV7-9 and J usage is TRBJ2-4; D perhaps matches TRBD2 (6 bases). The CDR3 spans 12 residues. V was clipped by 6 bases and J by 9 bases, with 12 bases between them. From germline, CDR1 is SEHNR and CDR2 FQNEAQ (reference sequence). The CDR3 region has the DNA TGTGCCAGCAGGGAGGGGTTTAGCATTCAGTACTTC. Protein product: CASREGFSIQYF.

The J gene is TRBJ2-2, the V gene TRBV5-1; perhaps TRBD1 as D (5 bases). CDR3 size: 16 residues. Germline CDR1 reads SGHRS; CDR2 reads YFSETQ. The ends were cut back, 1 base at V and 7 bases at J, with 17 bases in the middle. The CDR3 DNA sequence: TGCGCCAGCAGCTTGTTGACGGACACCTTCGGCGGGGAGCTGTTTTTT. Its translation: CASSLLTDTFGGELFF.

This CDR3 reads CASTQGGVRGETQYF. DNA for the CDR3: TGTGCCAGCACCCAGGGGGGGGTAAGAGGAGAGACCCAGTACTTC. The chain combines TRBV27 with TRBJ2-5; D possibly matches TRBD1 or TRBD2 (7 bases each). Germline V CDR1 and CDR2: MNHEY, SMNVEV (reference sequence). V lost 7 bases, J lost 4 bases, and 19 bases lay in between. The CDR3 is made up of 15 amino acids.

This clone was seen only once. The CDR3 sequence: CASIERRTGELFF. CDR3 nucleotides: TGTGCCAGTATAGAACGGCGGACCGGGGAGCTGTTTTTT. The chain couples TRBV19 to TRBJ2-2; D uncertain. The CDR3 is made up of 13 amino acids. Trimming cost V 7 bases and J 5 bases, with 11 bases left between them. The germline V gene encodes CDR1 LNHDA and CDR2 SQIVND (reference sequence).

The sample holds a few counts of this clone. The chain recombines TRBV7-2 with TRBJ2-1; D is unclear. Trimming took off 2 bases at V and 11 bases at J, with 7 bases between the two ends. The CDR3 spans 11 residues. Germline lookup yields CDR1 SGHTA and CDR2 FQGNSA. The CDR3 nucleotides read TGTGCCAGCAGCTTATTGGGCCAGCAGTTCTTC. It translates to CASSLLGQQFF.

This chain links TRBV28 with TRBJ1-3; unclear D gene. CDR1 and CDR2 from the germline V gene are MDHEN and SYDVKM. The CDR3 loop spans 15 amino acids. V dropped 4 bases and J dropped 0 bases, with 10 bases sitting between them. This CDR3 reads CASSWTAHSGNTIYF. The DNA for the CDR3 is TGTGCCAGCAGTTGGACCGCGCACTCTGGAAACACCATATATTTT.

This rearrangement joins TRBV5-4 to TRBJ2-7; 8 nucleotides agree with TRBD1. The germline gives CDR1 SGHNT, CDR2 YYREEE (reference sequence). V was clipped by 4 bases and J by 4 bases; unmatched bases: 13. This CDR3 region has 16 residues. The CDR3 bases are TGTGCCAGCAGCCCCCGGTCCGGTACAGGGGGGTACGAGCAGTACTTC. This encodes CASSPRSGTGGYEQYF.

V gene TRBV9 combines with J gene TRBJ2-3; D may match TRBD1 or TRBD2 (5 bases each). The CDR3 covers 17 residues. Between the trimmed V and J ends, which lost 0 bases and 0 bases, there was a span of 14 bases. The germline V gene has CDR1 SGDLS and CDR2 YYNGEE. The chain's CDR3 is CASSVGWGKISTDTQYF. CDR3 DNA: TGTGCCAGCAGCGTAGGGTGGGGGAAGATCAGCACAGATACGCAGTATTTT.

The rearrangement uses TRBV6-5 and TRBJ1-3; tentatively, D is TRBD1 (6 bases). V dropped 7 bases and J dropped 7 bases, with 11 bases sitting between them. This CDR3 has 12 amino acids. Germline V gives CDR1 MNHEY, CDR2 SVGAGI. This chain's CDR3 is CASIDRGNTIYF. As DNA, the CDR3 is TGTGCCAGCATCGATAGGGGGAACACCATATATTTT.

By share, this clone counts as medium-sized (0.01 to 0.1%). This sequence joins TRBV10-2 and TRBJ2-7, with a possible D match to TRBD2 (6 bases). V lost 5 bases, J lost 4 bases, and 9 bases lay in between. The CDR3 is 12 amino acids. From germline, CDR1 is WSHSY and CDR2 SAAADI. Here the CDR3 reads CASSLAFYEQYF. Here the CDR3 DNA reads TGCGCCAGCAGTCTAGCGTTTTACGAGCAGTACTTC.

The chain carries TRBV6-5 and TRBJ1-2, with D unclear. Germline V lookup: CDR1 MNHEY, CDR2 SVGAGI. V was pared by 4 bases and J by 6 bases, with 15 bases between. CDR3 length: 14 residues. Here the CDR3 reads CASSSRTVLHGYTF. CDR3 bases: TGTGCCAGCAGTTCCCGTACAGTCCTACATGGCTACACCTTC.

J is TRBJ1-4 and V is TRBV28; 10 nucleotides match TRBD1. Unmatched junction bases numbered 5, after V lost 3 bases and J lost 4 bases. Germline-derived CDR1 and CDR2 are MDHEN and SYDVKM. The CDR3 is made up of 16 amino acids. The CDR3 nucleotides read TGTGCCAGCAGTTTGTGGGACAGGGGCATTAATGAAAAACTGTTTTTT. Its translation is CASSLWDRGINEKLFF.

The chain has TRBV19 and TRBJ2-4, with TRBD2 as a possible D gene (6 bases). This CDR3 contains 17 residues. Trimming stripped 4 bases from V and 0 bases from J, with 16 bases between. From germline, CDR1 is LNHDA and CDR2 SQIVND (reference sequence). The CDR3 loop is CASSTPGGSLAKNIQYF. DNA for the CDR3: TGTGCCAGTAGTACCCCCGGGGGATCCCTAGCCAAAAACATTCAGTACTTC.

V is TRBV7-2 and J is TRBJ2-5; 9 positions agree with TRBD2. V was pared by 6 bases and J by 5 bases, with 10 bases of the junction left unmatched. Germline values: CDR1 SGHTA, CDR2 FQGNSA. The CDR3 covers 15 residues. CDR3 loop: CASSFQASGMETQYF. DNA for the CDR3: TGTGCCAGCAGTTTCCAAGCTAGCGGGATGGAGACCCAGTACTTC. Variable domain in full (rest from reference TRBV7-2 and TRBJ2-5): GAGVSQSPSNKVTEKGKDVELRCDPISGHTALYWYRQSLGQGLEFLIYFQGNSAPDKSGLPSDRFSAERTGGSVSTLTIQRTQQEDSAVYLCASSFQASGMETQYFGPGTRLLVL.

The chain joins TRBV6-5 to TRBJ1-2, with D perhaps TRBD1 (5 bases). CDR1 and CDR2 from the germline V gene are MNHEY and SVGAGI. Trimming took 0 bases from V and 4 from J, leaving 12 bases between them. The CDR3 length is 15 residues. DNA for the CDR3: TGTGCCAGCAGTTACTCTACGAGGGGCGGCTATGGCTACACCTTC. It codes for CASSYSTRGGYGYTF.

This clone has only one observation. The rearrangement joins TRBV6-1 to TRBJ2-1, with D tentatively TRBD2 (5 bases). Germline V gives CDR1 MNHNS, CDR2 SASEGT. Trimming cost V 6 bases and J 1 base, with 13 bases left between them. This CDR3 contains 15 residues. The CDR3 sequence: CASSSKTGSYNEQFF. CDR3 nucleotide sequence: TGTGCCAGCAGCTCCAAGACGGGATCCTACAATGAGCAGTTCTTC.

This clone was observed a handful of times. This rearrangement joins TRBV6-5 to TRBJ1-4; D perhaps matches TRBD1 (5 bases). Trimming removed 2 bases at V and 8 bases at J, with 15 bases between. There are 15 residues in the CDR3. Germline V lookup: CDR1 MNHEY, CDR2 SVGAGI. The CDR3 DNA reads TGTGCCAGCAGTTACGACGGGGGGGATCAGGAAAAACTGTTTTTT. It yields the protein CASSYDGGDQEKLFF.

The chain has TRBV4-1 and TRBJ1-1; D remains ambiguous. From germline, CDR1 is MGHRA and CDR2 YSYEKL. This CDR3 is built from 13 residues. V was shortened by 3 bases and J by 4 bases, with 9 bases between the two germline ends. In DNA form, the CDR3 reads TGCGCCAGCAGCCACCCCTGGATCACTGAAGCTTTCTTT. Translating it yields CASSHPWITEAFF.